The 23 T cell receptor beta chains given below trace back to one sample, sequenced in a study of cytomegalovirus exposure and HLA in healthy donors. It was with 60 Vbeta and 13 Jbeta primers that the PCR ran. TCRdb keeps only in-frame clones here, not all; method: immunoSEQ multiplex PCR. The sample holds under 200,000 clones, roughly 80% seen once. The sample comprised PBMCs. These receptor sequences come from a male donor in good health and CMV-seropositive.

The V call is TRBV28, the J call TRBJ2-4, with D possibly being TRBD1 (6 bases). Per germline, CDR1 MDHEN and CDR2 SYDVKM. The CDR3 contains 13 residues. Deletions cut 6 bases from V and 4 bases from J, with 10 bases between. This CDR3 reads CASRDGQKNIQYF. The DNA for the CDR3 is TGTGCCAGCAGAGACGGACAGAAAAACATTCAGTACTTC.

This chain links TRBV6-1 with TRBJ1-1; D is unresolved. The CDR3 runs to 13 residues. Germline V gene lookup returns CDR1 MNHNS and CDR2 SASEGT. Trimming stripped 2 bases from V and 1 base from J, with 5 bases between. In DNA, the CDR3 is TGTGCCAGCAGTGAATTCTCGAACACTGAAGCTTTCTTT. Protein product: CASSEFSNTEAFF.

Of note for this clone: The identical CDR3 is also encoded by other nucleotide sequences in the sample. V and J are TRBV9 and TRBJ1-2, with TRBD1 matching over 7 bases. J gave up 3 bases and V 2 bases, and 1 base lay outside the gene matches. The CDR3 loop spans 13 amino acids. Germline V gene lookup returns CDR1 SGDLS and CDR2 YYNGEE. The CDR3 protein is CASSVDRDYGYTF. Here the CDR3 DNA reads TGTGCCAGCAGCGTCGACAGGGACTATGGCTACACCTTC.

The CDR3 region has the DNA TGTGCCACCCCCCGGGGGAGAGGTGGCTACACCTTC. This sequence encodes CATPRGRGGYTF. The chain combines TRBV28 with TRBJ1-2; D might be TRBD1 (5 bases). Germline V CDR1 and CDR2: MDHEN, SYDVKM. V shed 10 bases and J shed 7 bases, with 16 bases lying between them. There are 12 residues in the CDR3.

The chain links TRBV9 to TRBJ1-2; D might be TRBD1 (6 bases). This CDR3 is 14 amino acids long. V was shortened by 3 bases and J by 7 bases, with 16 bases between the two germline ends. CDR1 and CDR2 from the germline V gene are SGDLS and YYNGEE. CDR3: CASSAVWAGAGYTF. The DNA of the CDR3 is TGTGCCAGCAGCGCCGTGTGGGCGGGGGCTGGCTACACCTTC.

The rearrangement joins TRBV6-5 to TRBJ2-1, with 9 nucleotides matching TRBD1. The germline V gene encodes CDR1 MNHEY and CDR2 SVGAGI. V was clipped by 4 bases and J by 9 bases; unmatched bases: 10. The CDR3 is 15 residues long. The CDR3 DNA reads TGTGCCAGCAGTTGGGGGGGGACAGGGCATAGTGAGCAGTTCTTC. The encoded protein is CASSWGGTGHSEQFF.

The genes are TRBV5-1 and TRBJ2-7, with D tentatively TRBD2 (6 bases). The V gene lost 0 bases and the J gene lost 2 bases, with 12 bases spanning the gap. The CDR3 loop spans 15 amino acids. CDR1 is SGHRS and CDR2 is YFSETQ in the germline V gene. CDR3 nucleotide sequence: TGCGCCAGCAGCTTGGGGACTACCGCTGCCTACGAGCAGTACTTC. Protein: CASSLGTTAAYEQYF.

J is TRBJ1-5 and V is TRBV2; D remains ambiguous. The CDR3 extends over 16 amino acids. CDR1 and CDR2 (germline): SNHLY, FYNNEI. Trimming stripped 2 bases from V and 1 base from J, with 12 bases between. CDR3 residues: CASSENTGLSNQPQHF. In DNA form, the CDR3 reads TGTGCCAGCAGTGAAAATACGGGATTGAGCAATCAGCCCCAGCATTTT.

V is TRBV7-9 and J is TRBJ1-1; D not certain. The germline V gene has CDR1 SEHNR and CDR2 FQNEAQ (reference sequence). This CDR3 comprises 13 residues. V gave up 5 bases and J gave up 0 bases, with 7 bases separating them. The CDR3 protein is CASSRDMNTEAFF. The DNA of the CDR3 is TGTGCCAGCAGCCGCGATATGAACACTGAAGCTTTCTTT.

V is TRBV6-6 and J is TRBJ1-2; a possible D gene is TRBD1 (5 bases). Trimming stripped 2 bases from V and 1 base from J, with 14 bases between. The germline gives CDR1 MNHNY, CDR2 SVGAGI (reference sequence). This CDR3 has 16 amino acids. The CDR3: CASSYDGGYDNYGYTF. In DNA form, the CDR3 reads TGTGCCAGCAGTTACGACGGGGGGTATGATAACTATGGCTACACCTTC.

The chain joins TRBV7-9 to TRBJ2-6; no firm D call. The germline V and J ends were trimmed by 1 base and 0 bases, with 4 bases remaining between them. The CDR3 loop spans 15 amino acids. The germline V gene encodes CDR1 SEHNR and CDR2 FQNEAQ (reference sequence). CDR3 sequence: CASSLGNSGANVLTF. The CDR3 DNA follows: TGTGCCAGCAGCTTAGGTAACTCTGGGGCCAACGTCCTGACTTTC.

This chain joins TRBV5-6 and TRBJ1-4, with D possibly being TRBD1 (6 bases). V shed 4 bases and J shed 5 bases, with 15 bases lying between them. Germline CDR1 and CDR2: SGHDT and YYEEEE. The CDR3 has 15 residues. CDR3 DNA sequence: TGTGCCAGCAGCGATACCGACAGGCGGAATGAAAAACTGTTTTTT. Translating it yields CASSDTDRRNEKLFF.

CDR3 protein: CASSEGPPGAYGYTF. The CDR3 nucleotides read TGTGCCAGCAGTGAGGGGCCACCTGGGGCCTATGGCTACACCTTC. The V call is TRBV2, the J call TRBJ1-2; possibly TRBD1 for D (5 bases). V was clipped by 3 bases and J by 4 bases, with 15 bases between them. Germline assignment: CDR1 SNHLY and CDR2 FYNNEI. CDR3 length: 15 amino acids.

This sequence joins TRBV5-6 and TRBJ2-3; tentative D call: TRBD2 (6 bases). The CDR3 covers 16 residues. CDR1 SGHDT and CDR2 YYEEEE come from the germline V gene. V lost 0 bases to trimming and J lost 1 base, with 12 bases between them. CDR3 region: CASSLAGDGGTDTQYF. The CDR3 DNA sequence: TGTGCCAGCAGCTTGGCGGGGGACGGCGGCACAGATACGCAGTATTTT.

This clone was counted once. The chain uses TRBV25-1 and TRBJ2-7; 7 nucleotides line up with TRBD2. V dropped 1 base and J dropped 1; count of bases not matched to a gene: 1. The germline V gene has CDR1 MGHDK and CDR2 SYGVNS. The CDR3 extends over 14 amino acids. DNA for the CDR3: TGTGCCAGCAGTGAATGGGGGGGGTCCTACGAGCAGTACTTC. Translation: CASSEWGGSYEQYF.

The V and J genes are TRBV7-2 and TRBJ1-4; 12 bases are a match to TRBD1. Trimming at V came to 5 bases and at J to 8 bases, leaving 12 bases not matched to a gene. The length of the CDR3 is 17 residues. CDR1 and CDR2 (germline): SGHTA, FQGNSA. This CDR3 is CASSRTGTGGAREKLFF. The CDR3 DNA reads TGTGCCAGCAGCCGGACCGGGACAGGGGGCGCGAGGGAAAAACTGTTTTTT.

In this sample, this clone turned up once. The V gene is TRBV19, the J gene TRBJ2-5, with TRBD1 matching 7 bases. Trimming at V came to 6 bases and at J to 3 bases, leaving 10 bases not matched to a gene. Germline values: CDR1 LNHDA, CDR2 SQIVND (reference sequence). The CDR3 spans 15 residues. The CDR3 DNA follows: TGTGCCAGTAGCCCCGTACCGACAGGGAAAGAGACCCAGTACTTC. This gives the protein CASSPVPTGKETQYF. Together with reference TRBV19 and TRBJ2-5, the CDR3 gives the full variable domain: DGGITQSPKYLFRKEGQNVTLSCEQNLNHDAMYWYRQDPGQGLRLIYYSQIVNDFQKGDIAEGYSVSREKKESFPLTVTSAQKNPTAFYLCASSPVPTGKETQYFGPGTRLLVL.

This chain connects TRBV7-8 to TRBJ2-4; a weak D match, TRBD1 (6 bases). Germline lookup yields CDR1 SGHVS and CDR2 FQNEAQ. The CDR3 is 15 residues long. Trimming shortened V by 2 bases and J by 12 bases, and 20 bases separated the two germline ends. CDR3 DNA sequence: TGTGCCAGCAGCTTAAAAACAGACCCGGTGGACAGTCAGTACTTC. Protein product: CASSLKTDPVDSQYF.

This clone was seen a single time. The rearrangement uses TRBV2 and TRBJ1-5; no firm D call. Germline V CDR1 and CDR2: SNHLY, FYNNEI. The CDR3 covers 14 residues. V lost 7 bases and J lost 1, with 11 bases in between. The CDR3 sequence is CASTGVQSNQPQHF. CDR3 nucleotides: TGTGCCAGCACCGGGGTTCAGAGCAATCAGCCCCAGCATTTT.

The CDR3 loop reads CASSPNRALAQPQHF. The CDR3, as DNA: TGTGCCAGCTCGCCAAACAGGGCCCTGGCCCAGCCCCAGCATTTT. The J gene is TRBJ1-5, the V gene TRBV18; possible D gene TRBD1, 6 bases. The CDR3 sequence is 15 residues long. CDR1 is KGHSH and CDR2 is LQKENI in the germline V gene. Trimming left V 6 bases short and J 7 bases short, with 19 bases between. The whole variable domain, filled in from reference TRBV18 and TRBJ1-5, reads NAGVMQNPRHLVRRRGQEARLRCSPMKGHSHVYWYRQLPEEGLKFMVYLQKENIIDESGMPKERFSAEFPKEGPSILRIQQVVRGDSAAYFCASSPNRALAQPQHFGDGTRLSIL.

The chain is built from TRBV5-4 and TRBJ1-5; D unclear. The CDR3 is made up of 16 amino acids. Trimming shortened V by 3 bases and J by 6 bases, and 19 bases separated the two germline ends. Germline V gene sequence: CDR1 SGHNT, CDR2 YYREEE (reference sequence). The CDR3: CASSSWVGQVAQPQHF. For the CDR3, the DNA is TGTGCCAGCAGCTCGTGGGTAGGCCAGGTCGCTCAGCCCCAGCATTTT.

In this sample, this clone turned up a few times. This chain joins TRBV18 and TRBJ2-7; perhaps TRBD1 as D (8 bases). The CDR3 runs to 16 residues. The germline V gene has CDR1 KGHSH and CDR2 LQKENI. V shed 0 bases and J shed 7 bases, with 19 bases lying between them. The CDR3 bases are TGTGCCAGCTCACCACCGAATAAAGACAGGGGAGGGGAGCAGTACTTC. It specifies CASSPPNKDRGGEQYF.

This clone has only one observation. The rearrangement uses TRBV5-4 and TRBJ1-3, with D possibly being TRBD1 (5 bases). The ends were cut back, 4 bases at V and 0 bases at J, with 17 bases in the middle. The germline CDR1 and CDR2 sequences are SGHNT and YYREEE (reference sequence). The CDR3 extends over 17 amino acids. The CDR3 loop reads CASSLGQGAISGNTIYF. DNA for the CDR3: TGTGCCAGCAGCCTGGGGCAGGGCGCAATCTCTGGAAACACCATATATTTT.